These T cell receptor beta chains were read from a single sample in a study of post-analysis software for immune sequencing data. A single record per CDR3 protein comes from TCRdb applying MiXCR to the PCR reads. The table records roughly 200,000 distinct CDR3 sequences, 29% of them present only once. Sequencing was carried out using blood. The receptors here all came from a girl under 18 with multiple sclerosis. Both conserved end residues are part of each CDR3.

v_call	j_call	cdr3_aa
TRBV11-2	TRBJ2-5	CASSVVRALQETQYF
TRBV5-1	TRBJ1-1	CASSPSTGSKNTEAFF
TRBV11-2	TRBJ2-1	CASSLDSANEQFF
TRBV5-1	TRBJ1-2	CASSHGTSPNYGYTF
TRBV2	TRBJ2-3	CASRNPGGGQDTQYF
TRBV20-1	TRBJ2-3	CSARLAGSNTQYF
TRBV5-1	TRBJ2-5	CASSLATAQETQYF
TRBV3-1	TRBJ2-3	CASSQSGGVTDTQYF
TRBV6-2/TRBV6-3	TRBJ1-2	CASSNDRVHGYTF
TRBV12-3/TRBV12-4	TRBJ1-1	CATESGTEAFF
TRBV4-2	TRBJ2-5	CASSQDELAGGKTQYF
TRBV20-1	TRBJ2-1	CSATTGVEQFF
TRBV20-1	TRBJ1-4	CSARQPNEKLFF